A single sample gave rise to the 18 T cell receptor beta chains below, sequenced in a study of CD8+ T cells in alopecia areata. Extracted RNA was reverse transcribed, and the resulting cDNA served as sequencing template. Assay used: immunoSEQ multiplex PCR; TCRdb lists only in-frame clones, some missing. This repertoire shows around 120,000 clones, 35% to 40% found once; its top ten account for approximately 3%. The sample taken for sequencing was CD4+ T cells sorted from blood. The receptors originated from a human donor with alopecia areata.

The table lists this clone with a few counts. The chain's CDR3 is CASSLPGYEQYF. The CDR3 DNA sequence: TGTGCCAGCAGCTTGCCTGGATACGAGCAGTACTTC. This chain joins TRBV5-5 and TRBJ2-7; D is unclear. Germline V lookup: CDR1 SGHKS, CDR2 YYEKEE (reference sequence). Trimming shortened V by 1 base and J by 4 bases, and 6 bases separated the two germline ends. This CDR3 is 12 amino acids long.

Remarks on this clone: Other DNA sequences within the sample encode an identical CDR3. In nucleotides, the CDR3 is TGCGCCAGCAGCTTGGCCGGGGCAGATACGCAGTATTTT. Amino acids: CASSLAGADTQYF. The rearrangement uses TRBV5-1 and TRBJ2-3; D perhaps matches TRBD2 (5 bases). The V gene's germline CDR1 is SGHRS and CDR2 YFSETQ. CDR3 size: 13 residues. V was pared by 0 bases and J by 4 bases, with 6 bases between.

This clone occurred a few times. This rearrangement joins TRBV27 to TRBJ2-7; weak D call: TRBD1 (6 bases). The CDR3 contains 14 residues. CDR1 is MNHEY, CDR2 SMNVEV, per germline (reference sequence). Between the trimmed V and J ends, which lost 5 bases and 2 bases, there was a span of 13 bases. The CDR3 loop is CASSARGGPYEQYF. The CDR3 DNA reads as TGTGCCAGCAGTGCCAGGGGTGGGCCCTACGAGCAGTACTTC.

The chain uses TRBV7-9 and TRBJ2-2; no definite D call. With 5 bases removed from V and 5 bases from J, the gap between germline ends came to 18 bases. Germline V gene lookup returns CDR1 SEHNR and CDR2 FQNEAQ (reference sequence). The CDR3 has 16 amino acids. DNA of the CDR3: TGTGCCAGCAGCCCCTCGGTATGGGTTCGGACCGGGGAGCTGTTTTTT. Encoded protein: CASSPSVWVRTGELFF.

The J gene is TRBJ1-2, the V gene TRBV7-2; D might be TRBD1 (5 bases). V shed 5 bases and J shed 4 bases, with 14 bases lying between them. The CDR3 extends over 14 amino acids. The germline gives CDR1 SGHTA, CDR2 FQGNSA. The CDR3 reads CASSPLRQGYGYTF. CDR3 nucleotide sequence: TGTGCCAGCAGCCCCTTACGGCAGGGCTATGGCTACACCTTC.

V usage is TRBV29-1 and J usage is TRBJ2-7; a weak D match, TRBD2 (5 bases). CDR3 length: 13 residues. Per germline, CDR1 SQVTM and CDR2 ANQGSEA. The CDR3 is CSLKGTAGDEQYF. In nucleotides, the CDR3 is TGCAGTCTTAAGGGAACCGCCGGGGACGAGCAGTACTTC.

The gene calls are TRBV4-3 and TRBJ2-5; D call uncertain. Trimming pared 1 base from V and 2 bases from J, leaving 8 bases between. This CDR3 is built from 14 residues. The germline V gene has CDR1 LGHNA and CDR2 YSLEER. CDR3 amino acids: CASSQGSGQETQYF. The CDR3 nucleotides are TGCGCCAGCAGCCAAGGTTCAGGTCAAGAGACCCAGTACTTC.

About this clone itself: The sample has other DNA sequences that encode this CDR3 too. The chain carries TRBV29-1 and TRBJ1-5, with unresolved D. Per the germline V gene, CDR1 is SQVTM and CDR2 is ANQGSEA. The CDR3 covers 12 residues. The germline V and J ends were trimmed by 6 bases and 2 bases, with 8 bases remaining between them. The CDR3 spells CSVGHGNQPQHF. For the CDR3, the DNA is TGCAGCGTGGGCCACGGCAATCAGCCCCAGCATTTT.

The chain carries TRBV4-3 and TRBJ2-3, with 9 bases lining up with TRBD2. CDR1 and CDR2 (germline): LGHNA, YSLEER. The CDR3 runs 15 residues. Losses at the gene ends were 1 base for V and 6 bases for J; bases not matched to a gene: 5. Here the CDR3 reads CASSQGLAGRDTQYF. The DNA of the CDR3 is TGCGCCAGCAGCCAAGGTCTAGCGGGAAGGGATACGCAGTATTTT.

This clone occurred a few times. V is TRBV23-1 and J is TRBJ1-5; maybe TRBD1 (5 bases). TRBV23-1 is given ORF status, its function remaining uncertain. Deletions cut 8 bases from V and 5 bases from J, with 16 bases between. CDR3 length: 14 amino acids. CDR3 loop: CASPKGVGDQPQHF. CDR3 in DNA: TGCGCCAGCCCAAAAGGGGTCGGGGATCAGCCCCAGCATTTT.

The rearrangement links TRBV9 to TRBJ1-1, with 7 nucleotides matching TRBD1. The CDR3 covers 14 residues. V lost 1 base to trimming and J lost 1 base; unmatched junction nucleotides: 1. CDR1 and CDR2 from the germline V gene are SGDLS and YYNGEE. The CDR3 sequence is CASSVTGANTEAFF. CDR3 coding DNA: TGTGCCAGCAGCGTAACAGGGGCGAACACTGAAGCTTTCTTT.

Concerning this clone itself: A far larger clone lies a single base away; this is likely a read error. Other DNA sequences within the sample encode an identical CDR3. This chain joins TRBV5-4 and TRBJ2-5; 7 bases line up with TRBD1. Germline V gives CDR1 SGHNT, CDR2 YYREEE (reference sequence). The CDR3 extends over 13 amino acids. CDR3 residues: CASSSGQQETQYF. The CDR3 DNA reads TGCGCCAGCAGCTCGGGACAGCAAGAGACCCAGTACTTC.

This clone has a single count. This chain connects TRBV4-1 to TRBJ1-5, with D possibly matching TRBD1 (6 bases). This CDR3 spans 15 amino acids. Germline assignment: CDR1 MGHRA and CDR2 YSYEKL. V was clipped by 4 bases and J by 3 bases, with 13 bases between them. The CDR3 region has the DNA TGCGCCAGCAGCCCAGGGGCGGTCACCAATCAGCCCCAGCATTTT. Protein product: CASSPGAVTNQPQHF.

This CDR3 is CASSSQGLAAFNEQFF. In DNA, the CDR3 is TGTGCCAGCAGCTCGCAGGGACTAGCGGCGTTCAATGAGCAGTTCTTC. V is TRBV7-2 and J is TRBJ2-1; 11 nucleotides align to TRBD2. Trimming at V came to 4 bases and at J to 6 bases, leaving 8 bases not matched to a gene. Germline CDR1 reads SGHTA; CDR2 reads FQGNSA. This CDR3 comprises 16 residues.

The J gene is TRBJ2-7, the V gene TRBV2; D gene uncertain. Per germline, CDR1 SNHLY and CDR2 FYNNEI. V was cut by 7 bases and J by 1 base, with 14 bases left in between. The CDR3 contains 14 residues. Written as DNA, the CDR3 is TGTGCCAGCATGGGGTTATTGAGGTCCTACGAGCAGTACTTC. It codes for CASMGLLRSYEQYF.

The chain couples TRBV29-1 to TRBJ2-1; 11 nucleotides match TRBD2. J was trimmed by 4 bases and V by 4 bases; bases with no gene match: 6. The germline gives CDR1 SQVTM, CDR2 ANQGSEA. The CDR3 is made up of 15 amino acids. The CDR3, as DNA: TGCAGCGTTGTAGAAATAGCGGGAGGGTACAATGAGCAGTTCTTC. Translated, it gives CSVVEIAGGYNEQFF.

A note on this clone: This CDR3 is also generated by other DNA sequences in the sample. The chain uses TRBV29-1 and TRBJ1-2; TRBD1 aligns across 8 bases. J was trimmed by 5 bases and V by 6 bases; bases with no gene match: 5. The CDR3 is 12 amino acids. Germline CDR1 SQVTM, CDR2 ANQGSEA. The CDR3 coding sequence is TGCAGCGTGGGGACAGGTTATTATGGCTACACCTTC. Amino acids: CSVGTGYYGYTF.

The sample holds a few counts of this clone. The chain employs TRBV7-2 and TRBJ1-1, with D maybe TRBD1 (5 bases). Trimming took 1 base from V and 4 from J, leaving 16 bases between them. This CDR3 is built from 16 residues. CDR1 and CDR2 (germline): SGHTA, FQGNSA. CDR3 amino acids: CASSLVRSRGATEAFF. The CDR3 DNA follows: TGTGCCAGCAGCTTAGTTCGGAGTAGGGGAGCCACTGAAGCTTTCTTT.